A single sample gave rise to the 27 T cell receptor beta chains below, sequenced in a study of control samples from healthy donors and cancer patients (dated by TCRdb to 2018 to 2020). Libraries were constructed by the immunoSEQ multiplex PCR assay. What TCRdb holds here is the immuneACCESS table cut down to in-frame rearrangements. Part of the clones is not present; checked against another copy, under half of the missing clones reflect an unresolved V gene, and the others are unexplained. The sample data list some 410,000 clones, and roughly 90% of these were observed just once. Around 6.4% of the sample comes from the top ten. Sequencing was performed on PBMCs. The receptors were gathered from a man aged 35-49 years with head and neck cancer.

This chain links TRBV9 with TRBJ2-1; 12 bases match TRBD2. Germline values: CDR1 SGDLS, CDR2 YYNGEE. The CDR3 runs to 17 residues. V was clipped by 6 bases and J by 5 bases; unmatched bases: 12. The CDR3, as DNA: TGTGCCAGCACCAAAACGACTAGCGGGAGTAAAAACAATGAGCAGTTCTTC. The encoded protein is CASTKTTSGSKNNEQFF.

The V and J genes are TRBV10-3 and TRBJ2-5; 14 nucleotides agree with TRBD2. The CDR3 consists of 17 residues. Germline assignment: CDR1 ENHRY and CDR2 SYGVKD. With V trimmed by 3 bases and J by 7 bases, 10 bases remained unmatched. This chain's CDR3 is CAISEHPGTSGSVTQYF. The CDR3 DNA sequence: TGTGCCATCAGTGAACACCCCGGGACTAGCGGGAGCGTGACCCAGTACTTC.

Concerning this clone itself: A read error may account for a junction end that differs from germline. CDR3 in DNA: TGTGCTAGCAGCTTAGCAGGGGGCGTAACCGGGGAGCTGTTTTTT. Its protein is CASSLAGGVTGELFF. The chain combines TRBV7-7 with TRBJ2-2; TRBD1 matches 8 bases. Germline CDR1 and CDR2: SSHAT and FNYEAQ (reference sequence). The CDR3 runs 15 residues.

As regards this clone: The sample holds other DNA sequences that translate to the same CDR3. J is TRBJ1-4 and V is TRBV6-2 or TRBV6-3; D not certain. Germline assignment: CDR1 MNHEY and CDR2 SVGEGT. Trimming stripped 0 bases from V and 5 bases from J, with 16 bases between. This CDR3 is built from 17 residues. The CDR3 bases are TGTGCCAGCAGTTACTCCGGCGCGCTTTCTGGCAATGAAAAACTGTTTTTT. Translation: CASSYSGALSGNEKLFF.

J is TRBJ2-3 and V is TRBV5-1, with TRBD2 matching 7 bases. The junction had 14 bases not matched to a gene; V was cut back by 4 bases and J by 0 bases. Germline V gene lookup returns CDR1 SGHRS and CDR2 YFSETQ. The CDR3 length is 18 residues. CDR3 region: CASSPAPLISGSTDTQYF. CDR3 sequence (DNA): TGCGCCAGCAGCCCAGCGCCACTAATTAGCGGGAGCACAGATACGCAGTATTTT.

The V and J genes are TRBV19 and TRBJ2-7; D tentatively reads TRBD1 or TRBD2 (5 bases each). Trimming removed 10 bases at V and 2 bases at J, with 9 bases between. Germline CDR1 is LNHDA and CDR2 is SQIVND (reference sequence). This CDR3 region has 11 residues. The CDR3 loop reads CATSGPYEQYF. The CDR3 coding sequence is TGTGCCACTTCGGGGCCCTACGAGCAGTACTTC.

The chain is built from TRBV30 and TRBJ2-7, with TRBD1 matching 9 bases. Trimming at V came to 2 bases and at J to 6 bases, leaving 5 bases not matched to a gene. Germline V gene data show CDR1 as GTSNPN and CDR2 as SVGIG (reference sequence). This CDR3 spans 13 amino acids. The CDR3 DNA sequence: TGTGCCTGGAGTAGAGGGGACAGGGCCGAGCAGTACTTC. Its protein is CAWSRGDRAEQYF.

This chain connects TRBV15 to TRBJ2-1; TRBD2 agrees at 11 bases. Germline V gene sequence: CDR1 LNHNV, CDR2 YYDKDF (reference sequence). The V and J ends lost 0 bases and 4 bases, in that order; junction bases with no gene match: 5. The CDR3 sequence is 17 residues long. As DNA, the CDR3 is TGTGCCACCAGCAGAGATTGGACTAGCGGGTGGTACAATGAGCAGTTCTTC. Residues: CATSRDWTSGWYNEQFF. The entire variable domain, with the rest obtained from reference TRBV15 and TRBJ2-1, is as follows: DAMVIQNPRYQVTQFGKPVTLSCSQTLNHNVMYWYQQKSSQAPKLLFHYYDKDFNNEADTPDNFQSRRPNTSFCFLDIRSPGLGDTAMYLCATSRDWTSGWYNEQFFGPGTRLTVL.

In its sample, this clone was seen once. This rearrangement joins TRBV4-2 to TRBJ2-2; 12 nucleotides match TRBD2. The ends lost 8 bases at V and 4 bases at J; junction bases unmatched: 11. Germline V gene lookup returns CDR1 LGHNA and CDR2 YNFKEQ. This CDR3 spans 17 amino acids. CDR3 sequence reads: CASGPTSGRRATGELFF. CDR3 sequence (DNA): TGTGCCAGCGGCCCGACTAGCGGGAGAAGGGCCACCGGGGAGCTGTTTTTT.

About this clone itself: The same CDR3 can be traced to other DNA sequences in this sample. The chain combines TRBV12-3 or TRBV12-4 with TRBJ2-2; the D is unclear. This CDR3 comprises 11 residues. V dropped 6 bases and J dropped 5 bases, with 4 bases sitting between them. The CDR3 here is CASRRTGELFF. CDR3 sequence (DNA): TGTGCCAGCAGGCGGACCGGGGAGCTGTTTTTT.

The CDR3 here is CASSLGWVRDRGISGANVLTF. The CDR3 nucleotides read TGCGCCAGCAGCTTGGGTTGGGTCCGGGACAGGGGAATCTCTGGGGCCAACGTCCTGACTTTC. The chain is built from TRBV5-1 and TRBJ2-6; 10 bases are shared with TRBD1. Germline V gene sequence: CDR1 SGHRS, CDR2 YFSETQ. The ends lost 0 bases at V and 0 bases at J; junction bases unmatched: 12. The CDR3 is 21 amino acids.

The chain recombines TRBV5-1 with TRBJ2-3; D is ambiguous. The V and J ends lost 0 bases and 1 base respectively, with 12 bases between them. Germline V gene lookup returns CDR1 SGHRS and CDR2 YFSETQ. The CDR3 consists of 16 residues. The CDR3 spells CASSLDSAQGTDTQYF. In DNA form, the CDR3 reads TGCGCCAGCAGCTTGGATTCCGCTCAGGGCACAGATACGCAGTATTTT.

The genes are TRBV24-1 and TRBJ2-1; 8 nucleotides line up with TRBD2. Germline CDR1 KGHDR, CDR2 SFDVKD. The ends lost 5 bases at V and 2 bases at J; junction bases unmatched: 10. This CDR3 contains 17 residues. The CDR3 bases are TGTGCCACCAGTGGCACAAGCGGGAGAATGGCCTACAATGAGCAGTTCTTC. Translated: CATSGTSGRMAYNEQFF.

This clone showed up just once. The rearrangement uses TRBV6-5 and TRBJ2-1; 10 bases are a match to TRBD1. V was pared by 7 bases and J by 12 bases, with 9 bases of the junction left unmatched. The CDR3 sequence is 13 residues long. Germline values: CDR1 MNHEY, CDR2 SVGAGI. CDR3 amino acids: CASTTLDRGWQFF. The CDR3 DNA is TGTGCCAGCACCACATTGGACAGGGGGTGGCAGTTCTTC.

The CDR3 DNA reads as TGTGCCAGCGGATTTGATATTCGGGCCGGGGAGCTGTTTTTT. Translated: CASGFDIRAGELFF. This chain joins TRBV6-6 and TRBJ2-2; D gene ambiguous. Germline V gives CDR1 MNHNY, CDR2 SVGAGI (reference sequence). This CDR3 region has 14 residues. Trimming stripped 8 bases from V and 6 bases from J, with 16 bases between.

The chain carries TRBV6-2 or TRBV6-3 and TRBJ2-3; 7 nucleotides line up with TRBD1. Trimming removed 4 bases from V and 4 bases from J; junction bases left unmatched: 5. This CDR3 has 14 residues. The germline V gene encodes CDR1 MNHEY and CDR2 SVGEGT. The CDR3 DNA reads TGTGCCAGCAGTTCGAGGGGGCAAGCAGATACGCAGTATTTT. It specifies CASSSRGQADTQYF.

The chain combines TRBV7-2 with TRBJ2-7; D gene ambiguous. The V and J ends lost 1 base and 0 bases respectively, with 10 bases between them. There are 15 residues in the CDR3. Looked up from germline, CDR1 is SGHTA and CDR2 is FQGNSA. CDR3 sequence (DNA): TGTGCCAGCAGCTTAGGTGGCAGGAACTCCTACGAGCAGTACTTC. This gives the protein CASSLGGRNSYEQYF.

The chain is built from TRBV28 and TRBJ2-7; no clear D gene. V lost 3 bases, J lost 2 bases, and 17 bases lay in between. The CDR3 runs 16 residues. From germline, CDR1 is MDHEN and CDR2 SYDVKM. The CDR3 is CASSLLGGGITYEQYF. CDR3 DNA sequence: TGTGCCAGCAGTTTGCTCGGCGGCGGCATCACCTACGAGCAGTACTTC.

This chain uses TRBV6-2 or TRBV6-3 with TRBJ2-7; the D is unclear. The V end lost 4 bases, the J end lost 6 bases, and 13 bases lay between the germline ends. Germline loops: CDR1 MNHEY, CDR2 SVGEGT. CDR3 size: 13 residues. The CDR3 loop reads CASSWPGSGEQYF. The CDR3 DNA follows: TGTGCCAGCAGTTGGCCGGGCTCGGGCGAGCAGTACTTC.

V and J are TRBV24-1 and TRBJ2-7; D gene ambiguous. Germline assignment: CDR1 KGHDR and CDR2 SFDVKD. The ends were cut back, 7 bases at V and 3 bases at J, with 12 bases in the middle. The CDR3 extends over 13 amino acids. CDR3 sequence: CATSTSPGYEQYF. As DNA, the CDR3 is TGTGCCACCAGCACCTCCCCAGGCTACGAGCAGTACTTC.

In nucleotides, the CDR3 is TGCGCCAGCAGCCGGGGCGGGACAGGGCCAGATCAAGAGACCCAGTACTTC. This encodes CASSRGGTGPDQETQYF. The V gene is TRBV5-1, the J gene TRBJ2-5; 9 nucleotides match TRBD1. CDR1 SGHRS and CDR2 YFSETQ come from the germline V gene. The V and J ends lost 4 bases and 2 bases, in that order; junction bases with no gene match: 12. This CDR3 has 17 amino acids.

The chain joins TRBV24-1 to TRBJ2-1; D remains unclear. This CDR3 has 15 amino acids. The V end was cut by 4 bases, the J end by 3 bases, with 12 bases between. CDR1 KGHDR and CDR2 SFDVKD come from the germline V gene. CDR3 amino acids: CATSEGRSIYNEQFF. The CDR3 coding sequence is TGTGCCACCAGTGAGGGCAGGTCGATCTACAATGAGCAGTTCTTC.

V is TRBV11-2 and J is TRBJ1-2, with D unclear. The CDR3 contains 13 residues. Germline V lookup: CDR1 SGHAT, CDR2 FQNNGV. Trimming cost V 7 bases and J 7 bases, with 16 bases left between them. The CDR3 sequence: CASTPYGVTGYTF. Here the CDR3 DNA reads TGTGCCAGCACCCCGTATGGGGTAACTGGCTACACCTTC.

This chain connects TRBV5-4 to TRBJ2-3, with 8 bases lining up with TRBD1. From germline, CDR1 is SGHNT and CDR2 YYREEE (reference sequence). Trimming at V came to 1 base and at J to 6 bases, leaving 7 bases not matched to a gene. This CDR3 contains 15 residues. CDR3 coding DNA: TGTGCCAGCAGCTTGTCAGGGGGCGGGATGGATACGCAGTATTTT. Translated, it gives CASSLSGGGMDTQYF.

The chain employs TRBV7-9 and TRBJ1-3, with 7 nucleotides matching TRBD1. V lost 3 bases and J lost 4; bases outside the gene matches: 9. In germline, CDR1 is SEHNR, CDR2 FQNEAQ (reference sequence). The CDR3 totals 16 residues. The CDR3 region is CASSFDREQWGNTIYF. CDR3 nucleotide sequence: TGTGCCAGCAGCTTCGACAGGGAACAGTGGGGAAACACCATATATTTT.

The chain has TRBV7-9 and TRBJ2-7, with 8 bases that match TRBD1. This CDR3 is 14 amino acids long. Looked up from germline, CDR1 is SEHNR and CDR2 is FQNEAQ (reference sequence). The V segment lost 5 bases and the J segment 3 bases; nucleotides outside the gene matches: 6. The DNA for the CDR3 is TGTGCCAGCAGCCCGGACAGGGTTCTCTACGAGCAGTACTTC. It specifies CASSPDRVLYEQYF. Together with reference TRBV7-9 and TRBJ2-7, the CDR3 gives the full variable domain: DTGVSQNPRHKITKRGQNVTFRCDPISEHNRLYWYRQTLGQGPEFLTYFQNEAQLEKSRLLSDRFSAERPKGSFSTLEIQRTEQGDSAMYLCASSPDRVLYEQYFGPGTRLTVT.

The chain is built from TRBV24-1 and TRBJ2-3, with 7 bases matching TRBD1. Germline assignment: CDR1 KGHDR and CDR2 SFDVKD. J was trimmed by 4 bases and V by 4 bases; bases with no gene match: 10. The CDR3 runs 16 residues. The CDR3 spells CATSEPTGYRADTQYF. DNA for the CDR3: TGTGCCACCAGTGAGCCGACAGGGTACCGCGCAGATACGCAGTATTTT.